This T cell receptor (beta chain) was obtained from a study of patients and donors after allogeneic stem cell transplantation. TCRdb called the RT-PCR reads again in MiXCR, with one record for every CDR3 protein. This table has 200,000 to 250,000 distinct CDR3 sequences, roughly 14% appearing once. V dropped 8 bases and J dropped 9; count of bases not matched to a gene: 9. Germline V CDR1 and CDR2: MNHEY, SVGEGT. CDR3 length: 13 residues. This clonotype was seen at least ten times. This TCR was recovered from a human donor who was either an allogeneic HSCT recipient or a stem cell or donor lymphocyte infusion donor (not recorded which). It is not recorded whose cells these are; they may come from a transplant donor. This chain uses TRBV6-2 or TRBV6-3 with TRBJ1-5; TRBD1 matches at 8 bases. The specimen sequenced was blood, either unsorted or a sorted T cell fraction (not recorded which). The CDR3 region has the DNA TGTGCCAGCGCAGGGGACAGGAGCAGGCCCCAGCATTTT. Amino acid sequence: CASAGDRSRPQHF.